The rows below give T cell receptor beta chains drawn from one sample of a study of OX40 agonist ivuxolimab in advanced cancers. Repertoires were generated with immunoSEQ multiplex PCR, while TCRdb's copy carries only in-frame clones and drops some. The sample contains some 19,000 clones, around 87% of which appear only once. Sequenced here: CD4+ or CD8+ T cells sorted from blood, sampled in a trial of the OX40 agonist ivuxolimab. The receptors derive from an adult with an advanced solid tumor such as melanoma, head and neck, liver or kidney cancer. Both conserved end residues are part of each CDR3. Size values are once, few and many counts, or a class for expanded clones, and some rows have none.

j_call clone_size v_call cdr3_aa
TRBJ1-5 . TRBV6-5 CASSYGTGNQPQHF
TRBJ1-6 . TRBV19 CASSLDINSPLHF
TRBJ1-2 . TRBV30 CAWSVGAGESDGYTF
TRBJ1-2 . TRBV9 CASSSDRGYYGYTF
TRBJ1-6 few TRBV19 CASSIDRGNSPLHF
TRBJ1-1 . TRBV18 CASSPTFPGTVKNMNTEAFF
TRBJ2-3 . TRBV7-7 CASSLEAPAGTDTQYF
TRBJ1-5 . TRBV4-3 CASSQVSGSGNQPQHF
TRBJ2-7 once TRBV4-3 CASSQETPGEAYEQYF
TRBJ1-2 . TRBV5-1 CASSWTLGQGDGGYTF
TRBJ1-6 . TRBV28 CASRPTGNSNSPLHF
TRBJ2-2 . TRBV27 CASRNGANTGELFF
TRBJ1-1 . TRBV27 CASSLPGEF
TRBJ1-1 . TRBV19 CASSIVGQGYTEAFF
TRBJ1-2 . TRBV10-3 CAISDTVDYGYTF
TRBJ2-5 . TRBV11-2 CASSSGTSGGKTQYF
TRBJ1-1 . TRBV7-2 CASSKQGSMNTEAFF
TRBJ1-5 once TRBV5-6 CASSLSYGLQPQHF
TRBJ1-1 . TRBV5-1 CASSWTGVTEAFF
TRBJ2-1 . TRBV9 CASSVEPSGNEQFF
TRBJ1-4 once TRBV5-1 CASSSGTGDEKLFF
TRBJ2-3 . TRBV5-1 CASSLGMGQGPSDTQYF
TRBJ1-4 . TRBV11-2 CASSSWTGRDEKLFF
TRBJ2-5 . TRBV5-4 CASSWLAGDQETQYF
TRBJ2-5 . TRBV6-6 CASSSLQGGRETQYF
TRBJ1-1 . TRBV18 CASSPPPWDRVMNTEAFF
TRBJ2-7 . TRBV11-2 CASSSHRGEQYF